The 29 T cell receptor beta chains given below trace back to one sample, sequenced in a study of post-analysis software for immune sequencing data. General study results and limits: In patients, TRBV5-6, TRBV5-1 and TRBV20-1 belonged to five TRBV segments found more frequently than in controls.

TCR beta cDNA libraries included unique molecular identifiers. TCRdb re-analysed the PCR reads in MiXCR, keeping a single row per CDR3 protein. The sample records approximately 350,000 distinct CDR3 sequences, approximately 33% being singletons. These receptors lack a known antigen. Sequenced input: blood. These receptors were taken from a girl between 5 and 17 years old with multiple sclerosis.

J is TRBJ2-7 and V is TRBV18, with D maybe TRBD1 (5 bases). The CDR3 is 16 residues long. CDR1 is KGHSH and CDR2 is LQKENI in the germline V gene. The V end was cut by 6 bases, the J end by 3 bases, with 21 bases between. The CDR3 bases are TGTGCCAGCTCGCCGCCCTGGGCAGGGCGTAGCTACGAGCAGTACTTC. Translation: CASSPPWAGRSYEQYF.

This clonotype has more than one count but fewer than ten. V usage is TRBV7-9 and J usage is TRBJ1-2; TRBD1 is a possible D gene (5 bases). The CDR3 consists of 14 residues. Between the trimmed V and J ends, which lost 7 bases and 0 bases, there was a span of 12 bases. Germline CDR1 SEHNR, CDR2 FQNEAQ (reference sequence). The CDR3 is CASIPGTANYGYTF. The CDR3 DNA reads TGTGCCAGCATCCCCGGGACCGCTAACTATGGCTACACCTTC. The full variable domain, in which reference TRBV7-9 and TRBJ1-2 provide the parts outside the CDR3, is DTGVSQNPRHKITKRGQNVTFRCDPISEHNRLYWYRQTLGQGPEFLTYFQNEAQLEKSRLLSDRFSAERPKGSFSTLEIQRTEQGDSAMYLCASIPGTANYGYTFGSGTRLTVV.

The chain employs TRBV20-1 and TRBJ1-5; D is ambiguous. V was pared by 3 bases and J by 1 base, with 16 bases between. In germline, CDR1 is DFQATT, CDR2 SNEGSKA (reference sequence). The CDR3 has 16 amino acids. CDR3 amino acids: CSASVGLRESNQPQHF. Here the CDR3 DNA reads TGCAGTGCTAGCGTGGGGTTGAGGGAGAGCAATCAGCCCCAGCATTTT.

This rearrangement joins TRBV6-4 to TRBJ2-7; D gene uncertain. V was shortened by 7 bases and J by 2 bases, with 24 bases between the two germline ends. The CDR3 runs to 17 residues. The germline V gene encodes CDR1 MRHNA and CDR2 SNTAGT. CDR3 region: CASIGLGQPKNPYEQYF. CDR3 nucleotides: TGTGCCAGCATTGGCCTGGGTCAACCCAAGAATCCCTACGAGCAGTACTTC.

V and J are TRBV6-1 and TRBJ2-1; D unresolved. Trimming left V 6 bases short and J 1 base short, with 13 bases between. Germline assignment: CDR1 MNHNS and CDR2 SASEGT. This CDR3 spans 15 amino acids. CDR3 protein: CASSPEWGSYNEQFF. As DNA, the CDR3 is TGTGCCAGCAGCCCCGAATGGGGTTCCTACAATGAGCAGTTCTTC.

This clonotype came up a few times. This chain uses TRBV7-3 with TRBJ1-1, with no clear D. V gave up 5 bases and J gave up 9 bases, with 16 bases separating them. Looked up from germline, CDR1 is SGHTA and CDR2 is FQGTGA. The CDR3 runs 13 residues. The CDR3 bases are TGTGCCAGCAGCCCAAGTGGGGTGGCGAAAGCTTTCTTT. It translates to CASSPSGVAKAFF.

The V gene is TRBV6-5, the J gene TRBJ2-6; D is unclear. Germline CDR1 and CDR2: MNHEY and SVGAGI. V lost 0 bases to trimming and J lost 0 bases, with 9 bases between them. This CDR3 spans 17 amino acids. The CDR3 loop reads CASSYSIELSGANVLTF. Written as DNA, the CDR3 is TGTGCCAGCAGTTACTCTATAGAGCTCTCTGGGGCCAACGTCCTGACTTTC.

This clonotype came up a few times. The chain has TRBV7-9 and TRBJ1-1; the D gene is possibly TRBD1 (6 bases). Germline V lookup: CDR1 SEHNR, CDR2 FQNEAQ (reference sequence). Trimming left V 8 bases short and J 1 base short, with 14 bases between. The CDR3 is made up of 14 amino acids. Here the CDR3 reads CASDRTAQNTEAFF. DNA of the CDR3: TGTGCCAGCGACCGGACAGCGCAGAACACTGAAGCTTTCTTT.

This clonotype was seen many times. In DNA, the CDR3 is TGTGCCAGCAGCTTCTCGGGAGCGGAGCAGTACTTC. It specifies CASSFSGAEQYF. The chain recombines TRBV7-2 with TRBJ2-7, with a weak D call TRBD2 (6 bases). The V end was cut by 3 bases, the J end by 7 bases, with 10 bases between. CDR1 is SGHTA, CDR2 FQGNSA, per germline. The CDR3 extends over 12 amino acids.

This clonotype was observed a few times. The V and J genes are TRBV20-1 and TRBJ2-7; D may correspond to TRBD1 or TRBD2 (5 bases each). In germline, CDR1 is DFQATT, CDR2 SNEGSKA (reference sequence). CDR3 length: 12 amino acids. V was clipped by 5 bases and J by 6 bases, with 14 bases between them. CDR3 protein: CSAHDRGREQYF. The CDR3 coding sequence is TGCAGTGCTCATGACCGGGGACGCGAGCAGTACTTC.

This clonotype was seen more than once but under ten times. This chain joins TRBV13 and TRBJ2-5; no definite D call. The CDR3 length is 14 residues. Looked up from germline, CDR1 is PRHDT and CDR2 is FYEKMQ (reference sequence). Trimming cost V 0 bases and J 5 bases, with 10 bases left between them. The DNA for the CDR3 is TGTGCCAGCAGCTTAGGAGGGATAGGGGAGACCCAGTACTTC. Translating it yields CASSLGGIGETQYF.

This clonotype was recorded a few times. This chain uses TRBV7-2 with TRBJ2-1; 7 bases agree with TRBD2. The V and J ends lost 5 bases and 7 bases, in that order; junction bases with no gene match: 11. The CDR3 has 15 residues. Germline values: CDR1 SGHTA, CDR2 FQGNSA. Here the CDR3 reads CASSQVGGVGNEQFF. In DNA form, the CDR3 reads TGTGCCAGCAGCCAAGTGGGGGGGGTAGGTAATGAGCAGTTCTTC.

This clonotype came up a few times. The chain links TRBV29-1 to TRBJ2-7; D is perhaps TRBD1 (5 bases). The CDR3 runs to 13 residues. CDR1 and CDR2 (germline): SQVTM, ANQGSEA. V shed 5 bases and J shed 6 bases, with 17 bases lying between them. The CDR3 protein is CSVIQDSGSEQYF. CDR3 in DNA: TGCAGCGTTATACAGGATTCCGGCTCCGAGCAGTACTTC.

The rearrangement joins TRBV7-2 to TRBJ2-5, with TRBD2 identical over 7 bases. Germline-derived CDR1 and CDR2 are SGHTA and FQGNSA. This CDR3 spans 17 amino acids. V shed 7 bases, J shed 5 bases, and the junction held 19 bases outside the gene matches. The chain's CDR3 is CASTHPWGGEPWETQYF. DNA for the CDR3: TGTGCCAGCACTCATCCCTGGGGGGGGGAGCCGTGGGAGACCCAGTACTTC.

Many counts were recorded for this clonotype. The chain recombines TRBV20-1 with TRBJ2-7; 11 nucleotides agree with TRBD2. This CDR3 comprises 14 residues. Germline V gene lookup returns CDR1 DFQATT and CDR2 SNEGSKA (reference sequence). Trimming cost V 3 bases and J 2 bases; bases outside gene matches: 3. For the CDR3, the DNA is TGCAGTGCTAGTTCTAGCGGGGGGACCTACGAGCAGTACTTC. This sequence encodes CSASSSGGTYEQYF.

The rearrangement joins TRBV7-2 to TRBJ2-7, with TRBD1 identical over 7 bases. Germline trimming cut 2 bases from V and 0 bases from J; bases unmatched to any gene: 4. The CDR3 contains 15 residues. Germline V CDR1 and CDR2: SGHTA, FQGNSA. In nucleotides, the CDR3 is TGTGCCAGCAGCTTATGGTCAGGGGGCTCCTACGAGCAGTACTTC. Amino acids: CASSLWSGGSYEQYF.

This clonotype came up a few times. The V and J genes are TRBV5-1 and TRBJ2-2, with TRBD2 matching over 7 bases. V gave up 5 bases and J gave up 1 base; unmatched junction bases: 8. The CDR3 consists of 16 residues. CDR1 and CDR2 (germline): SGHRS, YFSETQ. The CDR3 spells CASSMTGGLNTGELFF. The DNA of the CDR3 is TGCGCCAGCAGTATGACGGGGGGATTGAACACCGGGGAGCTGTTTTTT.

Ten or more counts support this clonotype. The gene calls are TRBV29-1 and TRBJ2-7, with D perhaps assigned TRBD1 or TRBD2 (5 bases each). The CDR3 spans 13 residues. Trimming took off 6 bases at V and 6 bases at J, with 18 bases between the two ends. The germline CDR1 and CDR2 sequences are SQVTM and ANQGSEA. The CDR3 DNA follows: TGCAGCGTCGATCAGGGAGAAAAGGGCGAGCAGTACTTC. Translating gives CSVDQGEKGEQYF.

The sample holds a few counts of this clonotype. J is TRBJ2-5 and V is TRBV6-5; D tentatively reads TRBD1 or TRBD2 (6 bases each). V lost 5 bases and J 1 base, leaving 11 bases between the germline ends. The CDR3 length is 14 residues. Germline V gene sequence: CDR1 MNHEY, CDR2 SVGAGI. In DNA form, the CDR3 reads TGTGCCAGCAGTAAGGGGGGCCCCCAAGAGACCCAGTACTTC. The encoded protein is CASSKGGPQETQYF.

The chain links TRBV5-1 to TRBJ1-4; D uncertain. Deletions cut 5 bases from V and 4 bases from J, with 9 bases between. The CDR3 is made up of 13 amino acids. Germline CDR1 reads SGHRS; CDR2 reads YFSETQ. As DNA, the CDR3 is TGCGCCAGCAGGTTGCAGAGTAATGAAAAACTGTTTTTT. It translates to CASRLQSNEKLFF.

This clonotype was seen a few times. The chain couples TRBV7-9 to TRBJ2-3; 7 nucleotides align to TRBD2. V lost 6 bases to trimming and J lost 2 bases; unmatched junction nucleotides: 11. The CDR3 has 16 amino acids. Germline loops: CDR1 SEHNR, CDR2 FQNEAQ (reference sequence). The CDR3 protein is CASRQSAGENTDTQYF. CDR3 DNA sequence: TGTGCCAGCAGGCAGTCGGCGGGGGAGAACACAGATACGCAGTATTTT.

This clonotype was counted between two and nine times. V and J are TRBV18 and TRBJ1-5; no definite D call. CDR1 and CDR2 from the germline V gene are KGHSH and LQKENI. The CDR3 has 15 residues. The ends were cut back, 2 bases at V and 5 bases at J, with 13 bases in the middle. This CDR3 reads CASSPLAGDYQPQHF. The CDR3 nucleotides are TGTGCCAGCTCACCATTGGCAGGCGACTATCAGCCCCAGCATTTT.

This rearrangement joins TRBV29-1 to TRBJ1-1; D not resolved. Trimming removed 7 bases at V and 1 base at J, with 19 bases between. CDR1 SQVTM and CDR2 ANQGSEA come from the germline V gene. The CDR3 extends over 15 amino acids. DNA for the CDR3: TGCAGCGCGAAGTACGACCAGGAGGCGAACACTGAAGCTTTCTTT. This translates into CSAKYDQEANTEAFF.

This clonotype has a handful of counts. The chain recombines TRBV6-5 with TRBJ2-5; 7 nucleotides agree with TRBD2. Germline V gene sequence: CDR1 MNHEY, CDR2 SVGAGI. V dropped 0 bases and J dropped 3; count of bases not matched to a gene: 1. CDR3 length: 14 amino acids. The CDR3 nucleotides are TGTGCCAGCAGTTACTCGGCGGGGGAAGAGACCCAGTACTTC. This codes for CASSYSAGEETQYF.

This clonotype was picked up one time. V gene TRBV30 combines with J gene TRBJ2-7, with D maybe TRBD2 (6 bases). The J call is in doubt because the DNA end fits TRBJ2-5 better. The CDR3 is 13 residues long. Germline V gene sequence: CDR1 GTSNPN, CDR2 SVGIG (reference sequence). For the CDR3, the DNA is TGTGCCTGGAGTGGGGCGGGACAAGAGACCCAGTACTTC. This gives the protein CAWSGAGQETQYF.

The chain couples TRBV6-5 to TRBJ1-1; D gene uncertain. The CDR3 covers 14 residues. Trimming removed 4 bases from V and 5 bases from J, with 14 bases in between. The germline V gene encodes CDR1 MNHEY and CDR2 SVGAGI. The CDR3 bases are TGTGCCAGCAGTTCAGATGTGGCAGCGACTGAAGCTTTCTTT. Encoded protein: CASSSDVAATEAFF.

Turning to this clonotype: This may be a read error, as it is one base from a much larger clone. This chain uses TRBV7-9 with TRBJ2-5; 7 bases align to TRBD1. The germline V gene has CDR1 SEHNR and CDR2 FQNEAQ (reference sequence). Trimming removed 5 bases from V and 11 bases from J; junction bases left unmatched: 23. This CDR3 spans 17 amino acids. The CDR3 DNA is TGTGCCAGCAGCCCCCTATTACAGGGGTTGTCGGACAATGAGCAGTACTTC. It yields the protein CASSPLLQGLSDNEQYF.

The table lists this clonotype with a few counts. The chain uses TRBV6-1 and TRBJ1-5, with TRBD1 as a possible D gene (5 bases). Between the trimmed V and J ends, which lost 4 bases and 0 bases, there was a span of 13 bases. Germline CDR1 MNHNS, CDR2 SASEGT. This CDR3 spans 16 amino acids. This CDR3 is CASSGNDRYSNQPQHF. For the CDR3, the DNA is TGTGCCAGCAGTGGGAATGACAGATATAGCAATCAGCCCCAGCATTTT.

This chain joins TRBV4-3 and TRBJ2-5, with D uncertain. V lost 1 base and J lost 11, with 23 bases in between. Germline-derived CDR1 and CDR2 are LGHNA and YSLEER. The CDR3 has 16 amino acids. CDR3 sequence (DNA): TGCGCCAGCAGCCAAGCTGGGCCCCAAGGGAACAATGAGCAGTACTTC. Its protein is CASSQAGPQGNNEQYF.